In this sample, the clone carrying this T cell receptor (beta chain) turned up a few times. Antigen unknown. A J-beta primer mix and a sample-barcoded 5' primer were used in a second PCR of about 7 to 12 cycles. Each cDNA molecule was tagged by a template-switch adaptor that had 12 random nucleotides. Sequencing of every sample gave 2.5 million or more CDR3-containing paired-end reads. TCRdb re-analysed the 5' RACE reads in MiXCR, keeping a single row per CDR3 protein. The sample consists of around 1,100,000 distinct CDR3 sequences, approximately 38% of them appearing once. The sample is drawn from a study of blood T cells in healthy people across ages. Overall study results and limits: TCR beta diversity correlated strongly with naive T cell percentage.

Germline lookup yields CDR1 SGHDN and CDR2 FVKESK. The V end lost 2 bases, the J end lost 5 bases, and 6 bases lay between the germline ends. This CDR3 spans 12 amino acids. The V and J genes are TRBV14 and TRBJ1-1; D gene ambiguous. Sequencing was performed on blood. The TCR originated in a man between 18 and 29 years old in good health. The CDR3 loop is CASSQLVTEAFF. The CDR3 DNA sequence: TGTGCCAGCAGCCAATTGGTGACTGAAGCTTTCTTT.